These 23 T cell receptor beta chains were sequenced from one sample in a study of persistence of HIV-infected CD4 T cells. These receptors have no known antigen. Cells were stimulated with overlapping HIV-1 Gag 15-mer peptides. Sorted nonresponding memory CD4+ T cells were CD40L-negative, CD69-negative, CD45RO-high. Sequencing used immunoSEQ version 4 in survey mode. Measured with immunoSEQ multiplex PCR; TCRdb has only the in-frame clones, and not every one. This table has some 32,000 clones, 65% to 90% appearing once. Specimen: CD4+ T cells sorted from PBMCs after approximately 19-hour stimulation, collected from a patient who received antiretroviral therapy. Source of these receptors: an adult woman with HIV who was CMV-seropositive.

A few counts support this clone. The chain links TRBV11-3 to TRBJ1-5, with 11 bases that match TRBD1. V trimming: 5 bases; J trimming: 0 bases; junction bases outside the gene matches: 15. The length of the CDR3 is 20 residues. Per the germline V gene, CDR1 is SGHNT and CDR2 is YENEEA. The CDR3, as DNA: TGTGCCAGCAGCACAAGCCGACGGGACAGGGGGAATTATAGCAATCAGCCCCAGCATTTT. It specifies CASSTSRRDRGNYSNQPQHF.

V usage is TRBV6-5 and J usage is TRBJ2-2; no definite D call. V lost 6 bases, J lost 4 bases, and 15 bases lay in between. Germline V lookup: CDR1 MNHEY, CDR2 SVGAGI. This CDR3 is built from 15 residues. The CDR3 is CASRKDGRGTGELFF. The CDR3 DNA is TGTGCCAGCAGAAAAGACGGCCGCGGCACCGGGGAGCTGTTTTTT.

The chain is built from TRBV19 and TRBJ2-7; D is perhaps TRBD1 or TRBD2 (5 bases each). With 3 bases removed from V and 2 bases from J, the gap between germline ends came to 11 bases. Germline V gene data show CDR1 as LNHDA and CDR2 as SQIVND (reference sequence). The CDR3 extends over 14 amino acids. The CDR3 here is CASSMTGTTYEQYF. The CDR3 coding sequence is TGTGCCAGTAGTATGACCGGGACCACCTACGAGCAGTACTTC.

The V and J genes are TRBV6-2 or TRBV6-3 and TRBJ2-1, with 8 bases identical to TRBD2. Trimming removed 1 base from V and 0 bases from J; junction bases left unmatched: 5. The germline CDR1 and CDR2 sequences are MNHEY and SVGEGT. The CDR3 length is 17 residues. This CDR3 reads CASSYWAGGTSYNEQFF. CDR3 DNA sequence: TGTGCCAGCAGTTACTGGGCGGGAGGAACCTCCTACAATGAGCAGTTCTTC.

The rearrangement joins TRBV6-1 to TRBJ2-7; D uncertain. The germline V and J ends were trimmed by 4 bases and 0 bases, with 16 bases remaining between them. Germline V lookup: CDR1 MNHNS, CDR2 SASEGT. The CDR3 covers 16 residues. This CDR3 reads CASSVGPTSSSYEQYF. CDR3 in DNA: TGTGCCAGCAGTGTCGGACCGACGTCTAGCTCCTACGAGCAGTACTTC.

The genes are TRBV7-3 and TRBJ2-5; unclear D gene. The CDR3 contains 15 residues. Trimming removed 3 bases at V and 5 bases at J, with 16 bases between. The germline V gene encodes CDR1 SGHTA and CDR2 FQGTGA. Here the CDR3 DNA reads TGTGCCAGCAGCTTCGGTACTGCCCATGGTGAGACCCAGTACTTC. Protein: CASSFGTAHGETQYF.

The genes are TRBV12-3 or TRBV12-4 and TRBJ1-2, with D tentatively TRBD1 (5 bases). Trimming left V 5 bases short and J 3 bases short, with 7 bases between. CDR3 size: 12 residues. As DNA, the CDR3 is TGTGCCAGCAGTGGACAATACTATGGCTACACCTTC. Its translation is CASSGQYYGYTF.

The V and J genes are TRBV19 and TRBJ2-3; 10 bases align to TRBD2. With 8 bases clipped from V and 5 bases from J, the junction kept 16 bases outside the gene matches. The CDR3 sequence is 17 residues long. Germline V gene data show CDR1 as LNHDA and CDR2 as SQIVND (reference sequence). The CDR3 DNA sequence: TGTGCCAGTGGGTCGGGGAGCGGGGGGGCCGTGGTAGATACGCAGTATTTT. This sequence encodes CASGSGSGGAVVDTQYF.

This rearrangement joins TRBV7-3 to TRBJ2-1; 9 nucleotides agree with TRBD1. Trimming took 10 bases from V and 7 from J; bases not matched to a gene: 8. CDR1 and CDR2 (germline): SGHTA, FQGTGA. This CDR3 comprises 13 residues. The CDR3 is CATGTGKGNEQFF. The CDR3 DNA reads TGTGCCACCGGGACAGGGAAAGGGAATGAGCAGTTCTTC.

Only a few counts were recorded for this clone. This rearrangement joins TRBV12-5 to TRBJ2-5; no clear D gene. This CDR3 has 13 amino acids. Trimming took 7 bases from V and 5 from J, leaving 14 bases between them. From germline, CDR1 is LGHNT and CDR2 FRNRAP. CDR3 coding DNA: TGTGCTAGTGCCCCGACCGGGTACGAGACCCAGTACTTC. It translates to CASAPTGYETQYF. The full variable domain, its missing parts supplied by reference TRBV12-5 and TRBJ2-5, is DARVTQTPRHKVTEMGQEVTMRCQPILGHNTVFWYRQTMMQGLELLAYFRNRAPLDDSGMPKDRFSAEMPDATLATLKIQPSEPRDSAVYFCASAPTGYETQYFGPGTRLLVL.

The chain links TRBV19 to TRBJ1-1; D gene unclear. The CDR3 is 13 amino acids. From germline, CDR1 is LNHDA and CDR2 SQIVND (reference sequence). V lost 6 bases to trimming and J lost 5 bases, with 13 bases between them. The chain's CDR3 is CASSERRVTEAFF. The CDR3, as DNA: TGTGCCAGTAGCGAAAGGAGGGTTACTGAAGCTTTCTTT.

In this sample, this clone turned up a few times. The chain recombines TRBV7-8 with TRBJ2-7, with 9 bases matching TRBD1. The V gene's germline CDR1 is SGHVS and CDR2 FQNEAQ. This CDR3 is 17 amino acids long. After removal of 1 base from V and 2 bases from J, the junction contained 9 bases not matched to a gene. The CDR3 loop is CASSLVVLRDRAYEQYF. CDR3 DNA: TGTGCCAGCAGCTTAGTAGTCCTCCGGGACAGGGCCTACGAGCAGTACTTC.

In the case of this clone: Other DNA sequences in this specimen translate into the identical CDR3. The chain carries TRBV29-1 and TRBJ2-1, with TRBD2 as a possible D gene (7 bases). Germline loops: CDR1 SQVTM, CDR2 ANQGSEA. The CDR3 length is 13 residues. The ends were cut back, 6 bases at V and 3 bases at J, with 12 bases in the middle. In nucleotides, the CDR3 is TGCAGCGTCCGCGGGGGCCTCTACAATGAGCAGTTCTTC. Translated, it gives CSVRGGLYNEQFF.

This clone has a single count. The chain is built from TRBV28 and TRBJ2-7, with 9 positions matching TRBD1. Germline loops: CDR1 MDHEN, CDR2 SYDVKM. The CDR3 consists of 15 residues. Trimming removed 5 bases from V and 3 bases from J; junction bases left unmatched: 8. CDR3 DNA: TGTGCCAGCAGTCTAACCGGGACAGGGATCTACGAGCAGTACTTC. Its protein product is CASSLTGTGIYEQYF.

This clone turned up a few times. The genes are TRBV2 and TRBJ2-3; TRBD2 aligns across 9 bases. CDR1 and CDR2 (germline): SNHLY, FYNNEI. This CDR3 contains 15 residues. The junction had 10 bases not matched to a gene; V was cut back by 11 bases and J by 1 base. The CDR3 is CAYTNGGRGTDTQYF. The CDR3 DNA sequence: TGTGCCTATACTAATGGCGGGAGGGGCACAGATACGCAGTATTTT.

The genes are TRBV4-1 and TRBJ2-5; D possibly uses TRBD1 or TRBD2 (6 bases each). The CDR3 length is 15 residues. V dropped 5 bases and J dropped 4 bases, with 17 bases sitting between them. Germline loops: CDR1 MGHRA, CDR2 YSYEKL. CDR3 sequence: CASSEDRGRIETQYF. In nucleotides, the CDR3 is TGCGCCAGCAGCGAGGACCGGGGGCGGATAGAGACCCAGTACTTC.

This chain uses TRBV12-5 with TRBJ2-7; weak D call: TRBD1 (7 bases). Germline CDR1 is LGHNT and CDR2 is FRNRAP. Deletions cut 0 bases from V and 4 bases from J, with 13 bases between. CDR3 length equals 15 residues. CDR3 in DNA: TGTGCTAGTGGTTTGGTAGCAGGGGGGACTTACGAGCAGTACTTC. Its protein product is CASGLVAGGTYEQYF.

V usage is TRBV5-6 and J usage is TRBJ2-5, with 8 nucleotides matching TRBD1. With V trimmed by 4 bases and J by 5 bases, 10 bases remained unmatched. The germline gives CDR1 SGHDT, CDR2 YYEEEE. The CDR3 length is 15 residues. The CDR3 bases are TGTGCCAGCAGCCGTACAGGGGGGCTCTTTGAGACCCAGTACTTC. It encodes CASSRTGGLFETQYF. Full variable domain (rest looked up from reference TRBV5-6 and TRBJ2-5): DAGVTQSPTHLIKTRGQQVTLRCSPKSGHDTVSWYQQALGQGPQFIFQYYEEEERQRGNFPDRFSGHQFPNYSSELNVNALLLGDSALYLCASSRTGGLFETQYFGPGTRLLVL.

CDR3 loop: CASTDRNNEKLFF. In DNA form, the CDR3 reads TGTGCCAGCACCGACAGGAATAATGAAAAACTGTTTTTT. This chain connects TRBV12-3 or TRBV12-4 to TRBJ1-4; the D gene is possibly TRBD1 (6 bases). V was clipped by 7 bases and J by 4 bases, with 10 bases between them. The CDR3 spans 13 residues.

The V call is TRBV20-1, the J call TRBJ1-1, with a weak D call TRBD1 (6 bases). The CDR3 consists of 13 residues. CDR1 is DFQATT and CDR2 is SNEGSKA in the germline V gene (reference sequence). Trimming pared 3 bases from V and 6 bases from J, leaving 14 bases between. CDR3 coding DNA: TGCAGTGCTAGTACAGGGTTAGGCGCTGAAGCTTTCTTT. Protein product: CSASTGLGAEAFF.

This clone has a handful of counts. The J gene is TRBJ2-7, the V gene TRBV28; 9 nucleotides match TRBD2. With V trimmed by 7 bases and J by 5 bases, 12 bases remained unmatched. This CDR3 spans 15 amino acids. Germline V gene sequence: CDR1 MDHEN, CDR2 SYDVKM. Here the CDR3 reads CASNGEAGGRHEQYF. In nucleotides, the CDR3 is TGTGCCAGCAACGGTGAGGCGGGAGGGCGCCACGAGCAGTACTTC.

This sequence joins TRBV14 and TRBJ1-4; 9 bases line up with TRBD1. This CDR3 contains 16 residues. Per germline, CDR1 SGHDN and CDR2 FVKESK. The junction had 8 bases not matched to a gene; V was cut back by 3 bases and J by 6 bases. The CDR3 DNA is TGTGCCAGCAGCCATGTCACAGGGGGCGCGTATGAAAAACTGTTTTTT. Residues: CASSHVTGGAYEKLFF.

The rearrangement uses TRBV6-4 and TRBJ1-5; D gene unclear. The V end was cut by 10 bases, the J end by 9 bases, with 13 bases between. This CDR3 spans 11 amino acids. Germline V gives CDR1 MRHNA, CDR2 SNTAGT. The CDR3 loop reads CAILRRAPQHF. In DNA, the CDR3 is TGTGCCATCCTTCGTCGGGCGCCCCAGCATTTT.